Presented here are 5 T cell receptor beta chains from one specimen sequenced in a study of response to subunit inactivated influenza vaccine. TCRdb reanalysed the RT-PCR reads using MiXCR and keeps one entry per CDR3 protein. This table has 500,000 or so distinct CDR3 sequences, about 15% appearing once. The sequencing here drew on CD4+ T cells sorted from PBMCs, taken 23 months after vaccination. The receptors shown here come from a man aged 50 to 75 who received an inactivated influenza vaccine.

This clonotype has at least ten counts. This chain links TRBV12-3 or TRBV12-4 with TRBJ2-7; D uncertain. This CDR3 comprises 13 residues. The germline V and J ends were trimmed by 0 bases and 3 bases, with 6 bases remaining between them. This chain's CDR3 is CASSLAGYYEQYF. The CDR3 bases are TGTGCCAGCAGTTTAGCGGGCTACTACGAGCAGTACTTC.

This clonotype was found many times. The chain combines TRBV3-1 with TRBJ2-7; 7 bases fit TRBD1. The V gene's germline CDR1 is LGHDT and CDR2 YNNKEL (reference sequence). CDR3 size: 12 residues. Trimming removed 4 bases from V and 6 bases from J; junction bases left unmatched: 3. The CDR3, as DNA: TGTGCCAGCAGCCTACCAGGGGGCGAGCAGTACTTC. As protein: CASSLPGGEQYF.

This clonotype was seen a few times. This chain uses TRBV10-3 with TRBJ2-5, with 8 bases that match TRBD2. With V trimmed by 0 bases and J by 5 bases, 8 bases remained unmatched. The CDR3 consists of 16 residues. Germline CDR1 ENHRY, CDR2 SYGVKD. The CDR3 DNA is TGTGCCATCAGTGAGTCGATAGCGGGGAGGGAGGAGACCCAGTACTTC. Its translation is CAISESIAGREETQYF.

V is TRBV10-3 and J is TRBJ2-1, with a weak D call TRBD2 (7 bases). Per germline, CDR1 ENHRY and CDR2 SYGVKD. This CDR3 is 20 amino acids long. Between the trimmed V and J ends, which lost 0 bases and 0 bases, there was a span of 21 bases. The CDR3 DNA sequence: TGTGCCATCAGTGAGTCGCGGGGGCGTTCGCCCCGGGGCTCCTACAATGAGCAGTTCTTC. Amino acids: CAISESRGRSPRGSYNEQFF.

V and J are TRBV7-8 and TRBJ1-3; D remains unclear. The CDR3 is 13 residues long. V was shortened by 1 base and J by 4 bases, with 5 bases between the two germline ends. The germline V gene has CDR1 SGHVS and CDR2 FQNEAQ. The CDR3 DNA sequence: TGTGCCAGCAGCTTAGGGCGGGGAAACACCATATATTTT. Amino acid sequence: CASSLGRGNTIYF. Variable domain in full (rest from reference TRBV7-8 and TRBJ1-3): GAGVSQSPRYKVAKRGQDVALRCDPISGHVSLFWYQQALGQGPEFLTYFQNEAQLDKSGLPSDRFFAERPEGSVSTLKIQRTQQEDSAVYLCASSLGRGNTIYFGEGSWLTVV.